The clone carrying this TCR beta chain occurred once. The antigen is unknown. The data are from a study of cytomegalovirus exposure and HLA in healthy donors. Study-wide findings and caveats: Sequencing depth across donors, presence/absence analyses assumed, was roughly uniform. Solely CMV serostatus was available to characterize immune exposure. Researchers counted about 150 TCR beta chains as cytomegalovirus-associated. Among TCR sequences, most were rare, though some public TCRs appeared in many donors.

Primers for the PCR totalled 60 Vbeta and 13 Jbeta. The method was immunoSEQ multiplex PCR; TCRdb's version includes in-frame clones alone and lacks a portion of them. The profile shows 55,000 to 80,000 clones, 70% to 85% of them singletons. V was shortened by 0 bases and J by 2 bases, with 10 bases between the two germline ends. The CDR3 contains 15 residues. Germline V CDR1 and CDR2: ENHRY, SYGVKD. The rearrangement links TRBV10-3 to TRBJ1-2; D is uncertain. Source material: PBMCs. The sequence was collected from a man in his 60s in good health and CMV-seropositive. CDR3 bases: TGTGCCATCAGTGAGTCAGAGGGCTACAACTATGGCTACACCTTC. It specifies CAISESEGYNYGYTF.